This T cell receptor (beta chain) came from a study of response to subunit inactivated influenza vaccine. In regard to this clonotype: A junction boundary mismatches the germline segment, possibly from a read error.

This CDR3 spans 15 amino acids. Germline loops: CDR1 LGHNA, CDR2 YSLEER. TCRdb processed the RT-PCR reads anew with MiXCR; each CDR3 protein has one entry. The sample yields 800,000 to 1,000,000 distinct CDR3 sequences, around 20% seen once. The clonotype originates from a man aged 50 to 59 who received an inactivated influenza vaccine. The rearrangement links TRBV4-3 to TRBJ2-1; 14 nucleotides align to TRBD2. The sequencing here drew on PBMCs from blood, taken more than 4 days after vaccination. The CDR3 bases are TGCGCCAGCAGCCGACTAGCGGGAGGGAAGAATGAGCAGCTCTTC. Protein: CASSRLAGGKNEQLF.